This is a list of T cell receptor beta chains from one sample in a study of blood T cell repertoires in COVID-19. Using immunoSEQ multiplex PCR, the repertoire was profiled, and TCRdb retains in-frame clones only, with some absent. Of roughly 46,000 clones listed, roughly 80% were seen once; the top ten hold over 8.5%. What was sequenced was peripheral blood. The receptors were sampled from a man aged 55 to 70 with acute or convalescent COVID-19. The CDR3 runs from the conserved cysteine through the conserved F or W. D genes are given only for firm matches. A clone size is listed for some rows: how often the clone was seen (once, few, many), or a class if it is expanded.

TRBD1 | TRBJ2-7 | few | TRBV2 | TGTGCCAGCGCTAAGACAGGGCTACCCTACGAGCAGTACTTC | CASAKTGLPYEQYF
TRBD2 | TRBJ2-1 | - | TRBV13 | TGTGCCAGCAGCTTACGTGGGGGAGGGGACAATGAGCAGTTCTTC | CASSLRGGGDNEQFF
- | TRBJ1-5 | - | TRBV3-1/TRBV3-2 | TGTGCCAGCAGCCAAGGACACGGGGGAGGTCAGCCCCAGCATTTT | CASSQGHGGGQPQHF
- | TRBJ1-5 | - | TRBV2 | TGTGCCAGCAGTTACAGGGCGCTCAATCAGCCCCAGCATTTT | CASSYRALNQPQHF
TRBD1 | TRBJ1-1 | - | TRBV6-4 | TGTGCCAGGGACAGGGGTGACACTGAAGCTTTCTTT | CARDRGDTEAFF
- | TRBJ2-6 | - | TRBV6-5 | TGTGCCAGCAGTTATATTGGGGGCGCCGGGGCCAACGTCCTGACTTTC | CASSYIGGAGANVLTF
TRBD1 | TRBJ2-1 | - | TRBV29-1 | TGCAGCGGATTACAGGGGTCCTACAATGAGCAGTTCTTC | CSGLQGSYNEQFF
- | TRBJ1-1 | - | TRBV6-5 | TGTGCCAGCAGTTACTCAGGGGGCACTGAAGCTTTCTTT | CASSYSGGTEAFF
- | TRBJ2-7 | - | TRBV24-1 | TGTGCCACCAGTGATTTGGGTCCTACAGGGTTAACCTACGAGCAGTACTTC | CATSDLGPTGLTYEQYF
- | TRBJ1-5 | - | TRBV25-1 | TGTGCCAGCAGTGAGGACTCGGGTAATAATCAGCCCCAGCATTTT | CASSEDSGNNQPQHF
- | TRBJ1-1 | - | TRBV9 | TGTGCCAGCAATCTGGGGCAGGGAAATGAAGCTTTCTTT | CASNLGQGNEAFF
TRBD1 | TRBJ1-1 | - | TRBV5-4 | TGTGCCAGCAGCTTGGGAAGGGGGCCCAACACTGAAGCTTTCTTT | CASSLGRGPNTEAFF
- | TRBJ1-6 | - | TRBV21-1 | TGTGCCAGCAACGCGGACAGTCTACACCCCCTCCACTTT | CASNADSLHPLHF
TRBD2 | TRBJ2-1 | - | TRBV9 | TGTGCCAGCAGCTCCACGACTAGCCCCCCCTACAATGAGCAGTTCTTC | CASSSTTSPPYNEQFF
TRBD1 | TRBJ2-7 | few | TRBV10-1 | TGCGCCAGCAGTGATGGGACAGGGACATCCGAGCAGTACTTC | CASSDGTGTSEQYF
- | TRBJ1-1 | - | TRBV2 | TGTGCCAGCAGCGCTATGGGGGGGGGCCCCATGAACACTGAAGCTTTCTTT | CASSAMGGGPMNTEAFF
- | TRBJ1-6 | - | TRBV7-9 | TGTGCCAGCAGCTTGGACAGAGGGGGTTATTCACCCCTCCACTTT | CASSLDRGGYSPLHF
- | TRBJ1-5 | - | TRBV2 | TGTGCCAGCAGTGATCGCGCCTATAGCAATCAGCCCCAGCATTTT | CASSDRAYSNQPQHF
- | TRBJ1-1 | - | TRBV5-1 | TGCGCCAGCAGCTTGTTTTCGGAGAAGAACACTGAAGCTTTCTTT | CASSLFSEKNTEAFF
- | TRBJ2-2 | - | TRBV19 | TGTGCCAGTAGTATAGCCCTCACCGGGGAGCTGTTTTTT | CASSIALTGELFF
TRBD1 | TRBJ1-5 | - | TRBV19 | TGTGCCAGTAGTTCCGGACAGGGGTATCAGCCCCAGCATTTT | CASSSGQGYQPQHF
- | TRBJ1-1 | few | TRBV3-1/TRBV3-2 | TGTGCCAGCAGCCAATCGGAAGGGGGAGTCGGTTTCTTT | CASSQSEGGVGFF